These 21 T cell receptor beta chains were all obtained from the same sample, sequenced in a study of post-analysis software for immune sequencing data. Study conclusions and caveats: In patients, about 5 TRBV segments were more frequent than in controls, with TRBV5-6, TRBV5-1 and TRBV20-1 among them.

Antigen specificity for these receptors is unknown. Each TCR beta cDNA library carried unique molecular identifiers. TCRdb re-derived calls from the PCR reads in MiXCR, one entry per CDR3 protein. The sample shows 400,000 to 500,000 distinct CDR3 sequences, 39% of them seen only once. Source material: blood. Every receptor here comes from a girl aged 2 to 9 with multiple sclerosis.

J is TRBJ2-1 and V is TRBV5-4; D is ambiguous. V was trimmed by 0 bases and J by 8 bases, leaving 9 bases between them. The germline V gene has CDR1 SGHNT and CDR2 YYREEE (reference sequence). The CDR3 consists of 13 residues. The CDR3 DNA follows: TGTGCCAGCAGCTTGGGGCCGGACGATGAGCAGTTCTTC. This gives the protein CASSLGPDDEQFF.

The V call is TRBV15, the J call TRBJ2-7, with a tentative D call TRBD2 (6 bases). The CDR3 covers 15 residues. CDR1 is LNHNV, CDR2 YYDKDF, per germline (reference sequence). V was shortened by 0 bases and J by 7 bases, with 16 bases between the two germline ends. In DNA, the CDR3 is TGTGCCACCAGCAGAGAACTAGCCAATAGTTGGGAGCAGTACTTC. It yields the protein CATSRELANSWEQYF. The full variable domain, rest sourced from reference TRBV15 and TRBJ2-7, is DAMVIQNPRYQVTQFGKPVTLSCSQTLNHNVMYWYQQKSSQAPKLLFHYYDKDFNNEADTPDNFQSRRPNTSFCFLDIRSPGLGDTAMYLCATSRELANSWEQYFGPGTRLTVT.

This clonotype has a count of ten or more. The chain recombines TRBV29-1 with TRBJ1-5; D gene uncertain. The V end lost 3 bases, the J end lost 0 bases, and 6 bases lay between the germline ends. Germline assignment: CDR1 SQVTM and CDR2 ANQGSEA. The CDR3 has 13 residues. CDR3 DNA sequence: TGCAGCGTTGAGGAAATTAGCAATCAGCCCCAGCATTTT. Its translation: CSVEEISNQPQHF.

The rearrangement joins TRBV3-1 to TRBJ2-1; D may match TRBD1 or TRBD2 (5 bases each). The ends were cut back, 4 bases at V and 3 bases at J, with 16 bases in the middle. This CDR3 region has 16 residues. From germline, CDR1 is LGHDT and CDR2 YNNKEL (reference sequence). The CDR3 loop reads CASSLDGWGNYNEQFF. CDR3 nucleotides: TGTGCCAGCAGCCTCGACGGGTGGGGGAACTACAATGAGCAGTTCTTC.

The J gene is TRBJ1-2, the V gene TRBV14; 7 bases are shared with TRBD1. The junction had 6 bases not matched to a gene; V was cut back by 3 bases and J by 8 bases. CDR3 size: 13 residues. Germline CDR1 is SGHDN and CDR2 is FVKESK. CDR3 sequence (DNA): TGTGCCAGCAGCCAGACGACAGGGAGGGGCTACACCTTC. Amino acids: CASSQTTGRGYTF.

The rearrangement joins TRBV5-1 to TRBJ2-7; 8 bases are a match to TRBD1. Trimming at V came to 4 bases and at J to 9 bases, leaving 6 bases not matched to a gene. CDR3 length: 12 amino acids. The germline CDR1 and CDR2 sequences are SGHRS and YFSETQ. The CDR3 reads CASSLGQGRQYF. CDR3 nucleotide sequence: TGCGCCAGCAGCCTCGGACAGGGAAGGCAGTACTTC.

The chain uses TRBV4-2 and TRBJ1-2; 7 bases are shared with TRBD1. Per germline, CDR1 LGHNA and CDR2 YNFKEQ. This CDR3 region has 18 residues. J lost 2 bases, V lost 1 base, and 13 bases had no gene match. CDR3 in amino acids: CASSQGVRGGTANYGYTF. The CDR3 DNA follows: TGTGCCAGCAGCCAAGGGGTCCGAGGGGGGACAGCGAACTATGGCTACACCTTC.

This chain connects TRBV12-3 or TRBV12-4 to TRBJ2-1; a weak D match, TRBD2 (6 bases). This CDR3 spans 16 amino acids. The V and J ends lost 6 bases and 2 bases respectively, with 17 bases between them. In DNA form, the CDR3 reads TGTGCCAGCAGCACCCCGTGGCTAGCGACCTACAATGAGCAGTTCTTC. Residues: CASSTPWLATYNEQFF.

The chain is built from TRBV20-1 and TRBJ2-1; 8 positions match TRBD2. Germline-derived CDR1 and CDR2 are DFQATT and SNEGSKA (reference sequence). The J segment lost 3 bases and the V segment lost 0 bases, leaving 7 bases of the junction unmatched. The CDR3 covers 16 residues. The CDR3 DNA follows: TGCAGTGCTAGAGATATAGCGGGAAATTTCTACAATGAGCAGTTCTTC. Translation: CSARDIAGNFYNEQFF.

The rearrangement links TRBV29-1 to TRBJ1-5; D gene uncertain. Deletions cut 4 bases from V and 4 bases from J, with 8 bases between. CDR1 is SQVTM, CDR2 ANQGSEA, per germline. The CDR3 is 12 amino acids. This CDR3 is CSVVSGNQPQHF. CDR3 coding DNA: TGCAGCGTTGTGTCGGGAAATCAGCCCCAGCATTTT.

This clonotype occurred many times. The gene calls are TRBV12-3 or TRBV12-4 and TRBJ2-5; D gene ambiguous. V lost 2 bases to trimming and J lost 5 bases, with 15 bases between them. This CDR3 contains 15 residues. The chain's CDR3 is CASSLNSLNLETQYF. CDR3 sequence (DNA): TGTGCCAGCAGTTTAAACAGTTTGAACTTGGAGACCCAGTACTTC.

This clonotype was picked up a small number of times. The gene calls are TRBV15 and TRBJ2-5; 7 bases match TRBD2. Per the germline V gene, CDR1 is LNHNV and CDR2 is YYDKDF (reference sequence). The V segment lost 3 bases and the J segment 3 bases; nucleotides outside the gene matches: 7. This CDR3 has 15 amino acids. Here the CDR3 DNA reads TGTGCCACCAGCAGGAGGACCAGCGGGGAAGAGACCCAGTACTTC. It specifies CATSRRTSGEETQYF.

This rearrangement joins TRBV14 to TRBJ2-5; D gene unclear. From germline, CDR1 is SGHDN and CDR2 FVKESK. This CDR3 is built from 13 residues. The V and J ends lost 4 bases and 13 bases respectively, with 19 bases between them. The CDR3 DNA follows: TGTGCCAGCAGCCTTAATAGAGATTTCTTTTGGTACTTC. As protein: CASSLNRDFFWYF. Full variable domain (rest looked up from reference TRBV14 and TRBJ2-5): EAGVTQFPSHSVIEKGQTVTLRCDPISGHDNLYWYRRVMGKEIKFLLHFVKESKQDESGMPNNRFLAERTGGTYSTLKVQPAELEDSGVYFCASSLNRDFFWYFGPGTRLLVL.

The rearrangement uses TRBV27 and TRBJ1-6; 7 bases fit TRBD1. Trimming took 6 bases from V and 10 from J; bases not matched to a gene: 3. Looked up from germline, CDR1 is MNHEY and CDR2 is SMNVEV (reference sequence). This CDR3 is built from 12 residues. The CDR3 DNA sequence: TGTGCCAGCAGGACAGGGATATCACCCCTCCACTTT. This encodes CASRTGISPLHF.

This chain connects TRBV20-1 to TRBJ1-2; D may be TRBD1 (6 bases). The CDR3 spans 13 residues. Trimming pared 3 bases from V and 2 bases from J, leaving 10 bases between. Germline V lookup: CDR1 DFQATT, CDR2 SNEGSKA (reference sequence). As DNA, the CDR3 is TGCAGTGCTAGGGACAGCGTCAACTATGGCTACACCTTC. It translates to CSARDSVNYGYTF.

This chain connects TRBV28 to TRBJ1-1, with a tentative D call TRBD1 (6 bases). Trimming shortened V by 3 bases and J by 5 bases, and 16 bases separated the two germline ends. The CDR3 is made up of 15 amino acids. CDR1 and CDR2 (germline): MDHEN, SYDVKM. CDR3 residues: CASSFIRGPGTEAFF. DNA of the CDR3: TGTGCCAGCAGTTTTATTCGGGGGCCGGGTACTGAAGCTTTCTTT.

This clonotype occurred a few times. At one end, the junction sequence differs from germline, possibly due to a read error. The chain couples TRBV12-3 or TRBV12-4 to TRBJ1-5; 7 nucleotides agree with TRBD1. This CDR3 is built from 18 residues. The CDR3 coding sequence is TGTGCCTGCAGTGACTCGACAGGGCGGAGGGGAAGCAATCAGCCCCAGCATTTT. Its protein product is CACSDSTGRRGSNQPQHF.

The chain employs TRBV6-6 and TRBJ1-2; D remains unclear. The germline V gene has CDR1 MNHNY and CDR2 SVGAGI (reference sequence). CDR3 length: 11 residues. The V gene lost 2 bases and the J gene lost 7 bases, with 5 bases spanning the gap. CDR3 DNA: TGTGCCAGCAGTTACGCGGTTGGCTACACCTTC. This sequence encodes CASSYAVGYTF.

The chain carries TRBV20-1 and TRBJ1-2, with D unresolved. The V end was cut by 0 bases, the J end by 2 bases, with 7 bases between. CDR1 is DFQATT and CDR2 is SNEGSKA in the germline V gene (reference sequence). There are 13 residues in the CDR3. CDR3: CSARDRENYGYTF. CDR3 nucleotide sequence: TGCAGTGCTAGAGATCGGGAAAACTATGGCTACACCTTC.

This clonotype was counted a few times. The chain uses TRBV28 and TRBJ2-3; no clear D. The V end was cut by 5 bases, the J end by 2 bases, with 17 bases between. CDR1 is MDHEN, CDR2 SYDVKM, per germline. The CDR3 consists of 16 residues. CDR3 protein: CASSPTEPPHTDTQYF. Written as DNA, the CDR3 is TGTGCCAGCAGTCCCACCGAACCCCCACACACAGATACGCAGTATTTT.

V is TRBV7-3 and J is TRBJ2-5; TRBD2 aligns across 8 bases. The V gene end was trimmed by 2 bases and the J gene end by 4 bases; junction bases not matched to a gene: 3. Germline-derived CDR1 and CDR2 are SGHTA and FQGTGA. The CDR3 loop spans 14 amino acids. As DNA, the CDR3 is TGTGCCAGCAGCTTAGCGGGGGGTTCAGAGACCCAGTACTTC. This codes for CASSLAGGSETQYF. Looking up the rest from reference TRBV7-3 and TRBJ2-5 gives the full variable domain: GAGVSQTPSNKVTEKGKYVELRCDPISGHTALYWYRQSLGQGPEFLIYFQGTGAADDSGLPNDRFFAVRPEGSVSTLKIQRTERGDSAVYLCASSLAGGSETQYFGPGTRLLVL.